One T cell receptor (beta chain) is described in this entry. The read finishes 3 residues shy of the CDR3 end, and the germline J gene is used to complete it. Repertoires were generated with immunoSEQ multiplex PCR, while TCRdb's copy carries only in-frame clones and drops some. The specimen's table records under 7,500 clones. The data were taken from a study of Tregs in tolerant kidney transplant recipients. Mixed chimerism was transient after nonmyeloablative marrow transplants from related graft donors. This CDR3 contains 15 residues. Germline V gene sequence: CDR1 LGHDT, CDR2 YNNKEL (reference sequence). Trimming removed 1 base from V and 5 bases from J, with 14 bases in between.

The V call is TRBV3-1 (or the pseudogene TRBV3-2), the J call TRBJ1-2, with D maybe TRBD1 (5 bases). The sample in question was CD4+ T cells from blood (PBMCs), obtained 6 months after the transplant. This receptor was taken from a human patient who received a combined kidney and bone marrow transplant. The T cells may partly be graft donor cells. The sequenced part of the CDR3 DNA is TGTGCCAGCAGCCAAGGTTATGACAGACCATATGGC. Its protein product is CASSQGYDRPYG. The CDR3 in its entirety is CASSQGYDRPYGYTF.